This section outlines one T cell receptor (beta chain) sequence together with its context. Germline values: CDR1 MRHNA, CDR2 SNTAGT. V was clipped by 10 bases and J by 7 bases, with 5 bases between them. The CDR3 consists of 9 residues. Clones were sequenced by immunoSEQ multiplex PCR, and TCRdb holds only the in-frame ones, with some missing. The sample is made up of roughly 190,000 clones, and the top ten hold around 2% of it. The sample belongs to a study of control samples from healthy donors and cancer patients. Sequencing was carried out using blood. The J gene is TRBJ1-5, the V gene TRBV6-4; no firm D call. The TCR comes from a woman aged 25 to 45 in good health. The chain's CDR3 is CAIQQPQHF. The DNA of the CDR3 is TGTGCCATCCAGCAGCCCCAGCATTTT.